The 3 T cell receptor beta chains in this list originate from one sample, sequenced in a study of T-cell reconstitution after alpha-beta-depleted transplantation in children. Unique molecular identifiers were used to barcode this TCRbeta library. TCRdb called the PCR reads again in MiXCR, with one record for every CDR3 protein. The sample lists approximately 590,000 distinct CDR3 sequences, roughly a tenth occurring once. Source: PBMCs from the stem cell graft donor, taken from the stem cell graft. The receptors here all came from a human donor who donated a stem cell graft to a child with acute myeloid leukemia.

This clonotype was observed many times. The rearrangement joins TRBV12-3 or TRBV12-4 to TRBJ1-1; 7 nucleotides match TRBD1. Trimming cost V 3 bases and J 4 bases; bases outside gene matches: 2. The CDR3 spans 13 residues. CDR3 sequence reads: CASSFTGVTEAFF. CDR3 DNA sequence: TGTGCCAGCAGTTTTACAGGGGTCACTGAAGCTTTCTTT.

This clonotype has at least ten counts. The chain employs TRBV7-2 and TRBJ2-1; 7 bases are shared with TRBD1. CDR3 length equals 14 residues. V lost 3 bases and J lost 7; bases outside the gene matches: 6. Germline V lookup: CDR1 SGHTA, CDR2 FQGNSA. The CDR3: CASSLTGKGNEQFF. The CDR3 region has the DNA TGTGCCAGCAGCTTGACAGGGAAAGGGAATGAGCAGTTCTTC.

This clonotype was picked up many times. The chain is built from TRBV5-1 and TRBJ2-1; D is unclear. Deletions cut 0 bases from V and 10 bases from J, with 11 bases between. The CDR3 is made up of 13 amino acids. Germline lookup yields CDR1 SGHRS and CDR2 YFSETQ. The CDR3 region has the DNA TGCGCCAGCAGCTTGGGGGCCCCCGTGGAGCAGTTCTTC. It specifies CASSLGAPVEQFF.